This T cell receptor (beta chain) emerged from a study of human T cells and chemical hapten exposure. Background on the study: From small differences in pooled library volume came most of the variation in per-sample TCR yields.

Study results and caveats: Donor immune responses may differ from healthy people's, since all donors had alopecia. No alteration of TCRs above 1 in 1000 frequency was seen with DPC sensitization.

This clonotype was counted ten times or more. Its antigen is undetermined. Germline assignment: CDR1 MDHEN and CDR2 SYDVKM. V dropped 4 bases and J dropped 4; count of bases not matched to a gene: 6. The CDR3 extends over 15 amino acids. Time point described: patch test 1, 2 weeks after DPC sensitization. The treatment is: therapeutic diphenylcyclopropenone sensitization with weekly scalp DPC. As processed by the authors: Across samples, TCR counts had a median of about 100,000 and ranged from about 23,224 to 700,000. TCRdb independently ran MiXCR on the RACE reads; one entry per CDR3 protein. The authors' filters were not applied to this entry. The table records approximately 340,000 distinct CDR3 sequences, around 7% of them present only once.

The gene calls are TRBV28 and TRBJ1-5; 8 bases map to TRBD1. Sequenced material: whole blood, taken in connection with sensitization to the hapten diphenylcyclopropenone (DPC). This receptor was identified in a young woman with alopecia areata. Some clones in this sample may be carry-over from other donors' samples. The CDR3 DNA sequence: TGTGCCAGCAGTTCGGCAGGGACAGGAAATCAGCCCCAGCATTTT. This gives the protein CASSSAGTGNQPQHF. The whole variable domain, filled in from reference TRBV28 and TRBJ1-5, reads DVKVTQSSRYLVKRTGEKVFLECVQDMDHENMFWYRQDPGLGLRLIYFSYDVKMKEKGDIPEGYSVSREKKERFSLILESASTNQTSMYLCASSSAGTGNQPQHFGDGTRLSIL.